The 10 T cell receptor beta chains listed next were all sequenced from one sample in a study of T cell repertoires in cytomegalovirus infection. TCRdb reprocessed the reads via MiXCR and lists one record per CDR3 protein. The table shows over 85,000 distinct CDR3 sequences, with approximately 17% occurring only once. What was sequenced was PBMCs. Receptor source: a human donor in good health (CMV status not recorded). Some clones in this sample may be carry-over from other donors' samples.

This clonotype was recorded many times. V gene TRBV7-2 combines with J gene TRBJ2-7; the D is unclear. V shed 4 bases and J shed 1 base, with 14 bases lying between them. The germline CDR1 and CDR2 sequences are SGHTA and FQGNSA. The CDR3 runs 15 residues. CDR3 sequence reads: CASSSASTASYEQYF. In DNA, the CDR3 is TGTGCCAGCAGCTCCGCCTCGACGGCTTCCTACGAGCAGTACTTC.

This clonotype was recorded once. V gene TRBV20-1 combines with J gene TRBJ2-7, with 10 bases matching TRBD2. Germline CDR1 DFQATT, CDR2 SNEGSKA (reference sequence). The trim removed 3 bases at V and 0 bases at J, leaving 8 bases unmatched. This CDR3 spans 16 amino acids. The CDR3 spells CSARTSGYSYSYEQYF. The CDR3 DNA reads as TGCAGTGCTAGGACTAGCGGGTACTCCTACTCCTACGAGCAGTACTTC.

Within the sample, this clonotype is medium-sized. The rearrangement joins TRBV7-2 to TRBJ1-3; D is uncertain. The CDR3 contains 15 residues. Looked up from germline, CDR1 is SGHTA and CDR2 is FQGNSA. The V end was cut by 3 bases, the J end by 0 bases, with 9 bases between. The CDR3 DNA sequence: TGTGCCAGCAGCTTTGACACGCGCTCTGGAAACACCATATATTTT. It specifies CASSFDTRSGNTIYF. Full variable domain (remainder filled in from reference TRBV7-2 and TRBJ1-3): GAGVSQSPSNKVTEKGKDVELRCDPISGHTALYWYRQSLGQGLEFLIYFQGNSAPDKSGLPSDRFSAERTGGSVSTLTIQRTQQEDSAVYLCASSFDTRSGNTIYFGEGSWLTVV.

This clonotype has a count of ten or more. The CDR3 region has the DNA TGTGCCAGCAGCCCGACTAGCGGGGGTGGGGAGACCCAGTACTTC. Its protein product is CASSPTSGGGETQYF. The V and J genes are TRBV7-2 and TRBJ2-5; 12 bases match TRBD2. J was trimmed by 5 bases and V by 5 bases; bases with no gene match: 6. The CDR3 extends over 15 amino acids. Germline values: CDR1 SGHTA, CDR2 FQGNSA. The variable domain in full, completed from reference TRBV7-2 and TRBJ2-5, reads GAGVSQSPSNKVTEKGKDVELRCDPISGHTALYWYRQSLGQGLEFLIYFQGNSAPDKSGLPSDRFSAERTGGSVSTLTIQRTQQEDSAVYLCASSPTSGGGETQYFGPGTRLLVL.

At least ten counts were recorded for this clonotype. This sequence joins TRBV7-4 and TRBJ2-1; D not certain. The CDR3 covers 15 residues. The V end was cut by 3 bases, the J end by 3 bases, with 12 bases between. Germline lookup yields CDR1 SGHVT and CDR2 SQSDAQ. The CDR3 nucleotides read TGTGCCAGCAGCTTTGTACGCCTGCACTACAATGAGCAGTTCTTC. Protein product: CASSFVRLHYNEQFF.

This clonotype was seen a handful of times. The J gene is TRBJ2-1, the V gene TRBV11-3, with 9 bases identical to TRBD2. Looked up from germline, CDR1 is SGHNT and CDR2 is YENEEA. V lost 3 bases and J lost 12; bases outside the gene matches: 6. This CDR3 comprises 13 residues. The DNA for the CDR3 is TGTGCCAGCAGCTTCTCAGAAGCGGGGGGGCAGTTCTTC. This gives the protein CASSFSEAGGQFF.

This clonotype was found many times. The chain employs TRBV7-8 and TRBJ1-5, with D perhaps matching TRBD1 (5 bases). CDR3 length: 15 residues. Germline CDR1 and CDR2: SGHVS and FQNEAQ. Trimming shortened V by 1 base and J by 3 bases, and 10 bases separated the two germline ends. As DNA, the CDR3 is TGTGCCAGCAGCTTAGATGGGACTTTCAATCAGCCCCAGCATTTT. Protein product: CASSLDGTFNQPQHF.

The V gene is TRBV19, the J gene TRBJ2-7; D is undetermined. Germline lookup yields CDR1 LNHDA and CDR2 SQIVND (reference sequence). This CDR3 is built from 14 residues. Trimming pared 3 bases from V and 5 bases from J, leaving 14 bases between. This CDR3 is CASSIGGYEHEQYF. In DNA form, the CDR3 reads TGTGCCAGTAGTATCGGCGGTTACGAACACGAGCAGTACTTC.

Many counts were recorded for this clonotype. The chain recombines TRBV12-5 with TRBJ2-2; 14 nucleotides line up with TRBD2. The CDR3 runs 16 residues. Germline values: CDR1 LGHNT, CDR2 FRNRAP. Trimming at V came to 6 bases and at J to 5 bases, leaving 5 bases not matched to a gene. The CDR3 loop is CASGRGTSGGTGELFF. In DNA form, the CDR3 reads TGTGCTAGTGGCCGCGGGACTAGCGGGGGTACCGGGGAGCTGTTTTTT. Full variable domain (remainder filled in from reference TRBV12-5 and TRBJ2-2): DARVTQTPRHKVTEMGQEVTMRCQPILGHNTVFWYRQTMMQGLELLAYFRNRAPLDDSGMPKDRFSAEMPDATLATLKIQPSEPRDSAVYFCASGRGTSGGTGELFFGEGSRLTVL.

In its sample, this clonotype was seen a few times. This chain uses TRBV7-2 with TRBJ2-7; D ambiguous. Per the germline V gene, CDR1 is SGHTA and CDR2 is FQGNSA. The CDR3 consists of 13 residues. Trimming removed 10 bases from V and 3 bases from J, with 16 bases in between. The chain's CDR3 is CAIKLSGNYEQYF. CDR3 DNA: TGTGCCATCAAGCTCTCAGGCAACTACGAGCAGTACTTC.